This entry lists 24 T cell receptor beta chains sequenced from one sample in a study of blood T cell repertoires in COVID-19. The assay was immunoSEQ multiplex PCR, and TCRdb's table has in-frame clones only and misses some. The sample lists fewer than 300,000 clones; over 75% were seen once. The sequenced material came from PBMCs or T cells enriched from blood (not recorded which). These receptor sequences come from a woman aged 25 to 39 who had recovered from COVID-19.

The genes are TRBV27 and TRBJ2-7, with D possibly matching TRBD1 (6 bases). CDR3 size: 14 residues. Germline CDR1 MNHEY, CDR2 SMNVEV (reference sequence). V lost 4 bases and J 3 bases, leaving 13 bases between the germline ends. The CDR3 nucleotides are TGTGCCAGCAGTTGGGATCGGGACAACTACGAGCAGTACTTC. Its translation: CASSWDRDNYEQYF.

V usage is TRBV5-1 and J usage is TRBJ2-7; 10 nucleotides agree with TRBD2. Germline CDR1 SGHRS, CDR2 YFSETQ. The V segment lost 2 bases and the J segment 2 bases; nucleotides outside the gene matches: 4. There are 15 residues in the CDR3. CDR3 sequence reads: CASSLTSGTTYEQYF. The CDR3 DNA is TGCGCCAGCAGCTTAACTAGCGGGACCACCTACGAGCAGTACTTC.

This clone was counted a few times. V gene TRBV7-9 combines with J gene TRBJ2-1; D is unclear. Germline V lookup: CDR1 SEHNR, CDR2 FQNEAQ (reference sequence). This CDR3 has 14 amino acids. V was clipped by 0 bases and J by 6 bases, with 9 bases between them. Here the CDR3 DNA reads TGTGCCAGCAGCTTAGCCGACGGGTCCAATGAGCAGTTCTTC. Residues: CASSLADGSNEQFF.

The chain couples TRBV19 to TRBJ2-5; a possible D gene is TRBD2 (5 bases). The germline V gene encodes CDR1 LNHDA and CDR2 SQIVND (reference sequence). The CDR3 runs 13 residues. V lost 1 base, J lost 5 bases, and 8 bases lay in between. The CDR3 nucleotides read TGTGCCAGTAGTATAGGGCGCGGGGAGACCCAGTACTTC. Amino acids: CASSIGRGETQYF.

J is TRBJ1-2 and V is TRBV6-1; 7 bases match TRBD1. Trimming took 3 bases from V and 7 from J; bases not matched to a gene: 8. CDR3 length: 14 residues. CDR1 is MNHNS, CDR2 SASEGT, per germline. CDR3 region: CASSDDRDLGGYTF. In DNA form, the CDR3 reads TGTGCCAGCAGTGATGACAGGGATCTGGGTGGCTACACCTTC.

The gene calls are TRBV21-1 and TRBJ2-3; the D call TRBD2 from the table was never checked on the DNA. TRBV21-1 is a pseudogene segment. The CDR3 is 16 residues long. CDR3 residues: CASSNLGLAGADTQYF. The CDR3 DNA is TGTGCCAGCAGCAACTTAGGACTAGCGGGAGCAGATACGCAGTATTTT.

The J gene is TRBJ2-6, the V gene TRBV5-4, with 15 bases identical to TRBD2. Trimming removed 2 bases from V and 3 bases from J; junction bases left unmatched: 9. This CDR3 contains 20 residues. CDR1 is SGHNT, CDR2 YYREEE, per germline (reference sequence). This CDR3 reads CASSLPPGLAGGDGANVLTF. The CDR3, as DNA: TGTGCCAGCAGCTTACCTCCGGGACTAGCGGGAGGAGATGGGGCCAACGTCCTGACTTTC.

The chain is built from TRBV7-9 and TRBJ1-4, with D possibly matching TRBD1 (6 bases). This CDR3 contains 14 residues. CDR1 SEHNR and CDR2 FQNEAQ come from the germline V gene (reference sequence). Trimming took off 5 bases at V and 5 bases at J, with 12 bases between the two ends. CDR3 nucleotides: TGTGCCAGCAGCCCCAGGGGAAAAAATGAAAAACTGTTTTTT. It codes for CASSPRGKNEKLFF.

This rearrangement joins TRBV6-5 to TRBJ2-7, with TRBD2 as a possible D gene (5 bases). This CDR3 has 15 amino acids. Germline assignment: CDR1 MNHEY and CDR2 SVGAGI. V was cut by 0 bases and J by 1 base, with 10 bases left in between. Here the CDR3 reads CASSYSGEPSYEQYF. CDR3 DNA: TGTGCCAGCAGTTACTCTGGGGAGCCTTCCTACGAGCAGTACTTC.

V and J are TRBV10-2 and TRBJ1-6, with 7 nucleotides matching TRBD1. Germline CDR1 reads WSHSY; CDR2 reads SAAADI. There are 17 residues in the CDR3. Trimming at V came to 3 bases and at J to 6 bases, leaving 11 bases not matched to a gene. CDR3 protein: CASSDLLPGTANSPLHF. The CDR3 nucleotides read TGCGCCAGCAGTGACCTTCTCCCCGGGACAGCTAATTCACCCCTCCACTTT.

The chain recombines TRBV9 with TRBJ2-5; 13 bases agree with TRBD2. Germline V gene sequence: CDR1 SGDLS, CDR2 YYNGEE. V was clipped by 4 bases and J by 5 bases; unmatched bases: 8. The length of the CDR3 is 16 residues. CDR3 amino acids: CASSSRTSGSGETQYF. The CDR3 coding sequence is TGTGCCAGCAGCTCCCGGACTAGCGGGAGTGGGGAGACCCAGTACTTC.

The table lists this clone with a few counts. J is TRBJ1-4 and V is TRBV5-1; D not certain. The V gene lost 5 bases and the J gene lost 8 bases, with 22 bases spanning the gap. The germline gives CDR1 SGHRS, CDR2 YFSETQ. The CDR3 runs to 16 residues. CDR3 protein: CASRPPPGPEREKLFF. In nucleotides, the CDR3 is TGCGCCAGCAGACCGCCTCCGGGTCCAGAGAGGGAAAAACTGTTTTTT.

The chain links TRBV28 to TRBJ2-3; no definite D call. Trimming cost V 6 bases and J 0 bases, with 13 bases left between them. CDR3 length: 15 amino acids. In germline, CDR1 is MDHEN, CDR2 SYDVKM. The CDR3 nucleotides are TGTGCCAGCAGGCTACAGCCTCAGAGCACAGATACGCAGTATTTT. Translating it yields CASRLQPQSTDTQYF.

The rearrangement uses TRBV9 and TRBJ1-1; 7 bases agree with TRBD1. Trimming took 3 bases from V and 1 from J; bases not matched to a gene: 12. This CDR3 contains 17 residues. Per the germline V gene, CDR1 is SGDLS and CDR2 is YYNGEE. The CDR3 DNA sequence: TGTGCCAGCAGCGGTATGGGACAGTACGAGAAGAACACTGAAGCTTTCTTT. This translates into CASSGMGQYEKNTEAFF. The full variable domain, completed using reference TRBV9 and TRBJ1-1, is DSGVTQTPKHLITATGQRVTLRCSPRSGDLSVYWYQQSLDQGLQFLIQYYNGEERAKGNILERFSAQQFPDLHSELNLSSLELGDSALYFCASSGMGQYEKNTEAFFGQGTRLTVV.

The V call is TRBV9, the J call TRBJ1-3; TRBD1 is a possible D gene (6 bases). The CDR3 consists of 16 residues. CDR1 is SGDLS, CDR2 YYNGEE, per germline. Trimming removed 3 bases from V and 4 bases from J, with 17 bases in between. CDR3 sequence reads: CASSAPGVGSGNTIYF. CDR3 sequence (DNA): TGTGCCAGCAGCGCCCCAGGGGTAGGATCCGGAAACACCATATATTTT.

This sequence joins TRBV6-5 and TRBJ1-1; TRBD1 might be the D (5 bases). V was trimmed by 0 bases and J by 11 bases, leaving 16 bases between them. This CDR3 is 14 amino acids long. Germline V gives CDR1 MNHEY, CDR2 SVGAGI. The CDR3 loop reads CASSYSMQGDSAFF. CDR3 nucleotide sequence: TGTGCCAGCAGTTACTCGATGCAAGGGGATTCGGCTTTCTTT.

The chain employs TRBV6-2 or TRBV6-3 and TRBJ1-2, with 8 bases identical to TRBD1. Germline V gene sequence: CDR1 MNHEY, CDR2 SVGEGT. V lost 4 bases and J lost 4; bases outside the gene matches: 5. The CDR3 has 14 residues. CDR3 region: CASSSRGTGYGYTF. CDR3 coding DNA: TGTGCCAGCAGTTCCCGCGGGACAGGCTATGGCTACACCTTC.

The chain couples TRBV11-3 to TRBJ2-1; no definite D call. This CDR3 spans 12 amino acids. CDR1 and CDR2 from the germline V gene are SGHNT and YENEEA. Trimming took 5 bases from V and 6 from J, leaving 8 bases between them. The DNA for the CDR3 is TGTGCCAGCAGCGACGCGGCCAATGAGCAGTTCTTC. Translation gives CASSDAANEQFF.

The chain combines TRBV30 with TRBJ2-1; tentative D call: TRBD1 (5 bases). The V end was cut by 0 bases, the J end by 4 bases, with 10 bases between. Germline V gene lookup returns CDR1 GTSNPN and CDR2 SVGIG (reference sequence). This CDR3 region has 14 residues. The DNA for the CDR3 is TGTGCCTGGAGTGTTTCAGGGTTGTACAATGAGCAGTTCTTC. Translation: CAWSVSGLYNEQFF.

The CDR3 DNA is TGTGCCATCAGTGAGTCGAATTGGGACAGGGAGAACACTGAAGCTTTCTTT. It codes for CAISESNWDRENTEAFF. The J gene is TRBJ1-1, the V gene TRBV10-3; 9 bases fit TRBD1. Trimming removed 0 bases from V and 1 base from J; junction bases left unmatched: 6. The CDR3 is 17 residues long. Germline V lookup: CDR1 ENHRY, CDR2 SYGVKD.

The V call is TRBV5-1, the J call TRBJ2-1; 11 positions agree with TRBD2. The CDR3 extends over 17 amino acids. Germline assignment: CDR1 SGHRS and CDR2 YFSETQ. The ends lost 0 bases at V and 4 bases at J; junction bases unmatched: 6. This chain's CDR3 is CASSLGLAGTRYNEQFF. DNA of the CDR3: TGCGCCAGCAGCTTGGGACTAGCGGGAACCCGATACAATGAGCAGTTCTTC. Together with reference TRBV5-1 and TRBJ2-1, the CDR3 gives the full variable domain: KAGVTQTPRYLIKTRGQQVTLSCSPISGHRSVSWYQQTPGQGLQFLFEYFSETQRNKGNFPGRFSGRQFSNSRSEMNVSTLELGDSALYLCASSLGLAGTRYNEQFFGPGTRLTVL.

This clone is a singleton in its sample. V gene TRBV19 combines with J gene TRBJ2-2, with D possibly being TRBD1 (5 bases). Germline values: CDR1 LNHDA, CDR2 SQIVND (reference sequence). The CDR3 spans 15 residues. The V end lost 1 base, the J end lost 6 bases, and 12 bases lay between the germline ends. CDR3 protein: CASSIGRWGSGELFF. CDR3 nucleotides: TGTGCCAGTAGTATAGGACGATGGGGCTCCGGGGAGCTGTTTTTT.

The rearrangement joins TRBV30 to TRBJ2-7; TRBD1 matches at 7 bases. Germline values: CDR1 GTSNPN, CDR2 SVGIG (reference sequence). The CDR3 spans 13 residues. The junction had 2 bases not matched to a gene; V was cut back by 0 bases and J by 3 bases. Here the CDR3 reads CAWSVQGVYEQYF. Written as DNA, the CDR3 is TGTGCCTGGAGTGTGCAGGGGGTCTACGAGCAGTACTTC.

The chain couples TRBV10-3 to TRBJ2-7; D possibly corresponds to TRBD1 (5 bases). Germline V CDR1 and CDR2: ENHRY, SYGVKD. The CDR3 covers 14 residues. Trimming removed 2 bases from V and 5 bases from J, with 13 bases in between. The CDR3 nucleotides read TGTGCCATCAGTGAGGGGGCGGCCCCCAACGAGCAGTACTTC. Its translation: CAISEGAAPNEQYF.